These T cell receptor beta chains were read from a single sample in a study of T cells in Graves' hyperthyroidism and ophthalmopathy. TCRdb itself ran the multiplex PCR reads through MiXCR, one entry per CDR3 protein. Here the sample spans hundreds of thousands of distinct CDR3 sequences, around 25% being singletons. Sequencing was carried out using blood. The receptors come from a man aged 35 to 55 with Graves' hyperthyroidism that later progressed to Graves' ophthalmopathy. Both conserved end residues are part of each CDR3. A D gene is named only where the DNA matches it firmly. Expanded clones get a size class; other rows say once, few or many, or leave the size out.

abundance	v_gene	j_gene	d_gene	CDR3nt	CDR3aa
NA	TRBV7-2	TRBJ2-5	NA	TGTGCCAGCAGCTTAGTAGGTCCCGGGTTGGAGACCCAGTACTTC	CASSLVGPGLETQYF
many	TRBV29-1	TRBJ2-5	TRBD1	TGCAGCGCAGGACAGGGGGCGGAGACCCAGTACTTC	CSAGQGAETQYF
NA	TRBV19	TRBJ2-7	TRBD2	TGTGCCAGTAGCCCAACTAGCGGACAATACGAGCAGTACTTC	CASSPTSGQYEQYF
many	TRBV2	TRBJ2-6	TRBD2	TGTGCCTGTTTAAGACTAGCGGGAGCCCTGATCTCTGGGGCCAACGTCCTGACTTTC	CACLRLAGALISGANVLTF
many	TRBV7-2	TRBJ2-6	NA	TGTGCCAGCAGTAACACCTGGGGCACGGGGGCCAACGTCCTGACTTTC	CASSNTWGTGANVLTF
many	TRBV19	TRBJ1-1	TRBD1	TGTGCCAGCAGAGACAGGGCGGACACTGAAGCTTTCTTT	CASRDRADTEAFF
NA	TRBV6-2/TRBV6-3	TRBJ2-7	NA	TGTGCCGGGTCATTCGGGGACGAGCAGTACTTC	CAGSFGDEQYF
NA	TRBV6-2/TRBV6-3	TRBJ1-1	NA	TGTGCCAGCAGCCCCGGCAACCGGGGCATAACTGAAGCTTTCTTT	CASSPGNRGITEAFF
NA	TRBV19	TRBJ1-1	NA	TGTGCCAGTGGATGGGCCTTCAAAGAAGCTTTCTTT	CASGWAFKEAFF
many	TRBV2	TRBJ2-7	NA	TGTGCCAGCAGTGAACACTACGAGCAGTACTTC	CASSEHYEQYF
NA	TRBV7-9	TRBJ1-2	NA	TGTGCCAGCAGCTTATTAGGGGCCGCGCCCGGGGGCTACACCTTC	CASSLLGAAPGGYTF
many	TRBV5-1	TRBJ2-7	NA	TGCGCCAGCAGCGTGGGGCAAACCCACTGGGAGCAGTACTTC	CASSVGQTHWEQYF
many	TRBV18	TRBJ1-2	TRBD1	TGTGCCAGCTCACCTACCCGGGACAGGGGACATGGCTACACCTTC	CASSPTRDRGHGYTF
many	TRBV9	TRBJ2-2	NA	TGTGCCAGCAGCGTATGGGACACCGGGGAGCTGTTTTTT	CASSVWDTGELFF
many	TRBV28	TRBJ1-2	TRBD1	TGTGCCAGCAGTTCGACAGGGGACCGTCCGAGTTCAAACTATGGCTACACCTTC	CASSSTGDRPSSNYGYTF
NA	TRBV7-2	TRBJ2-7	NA	TGTGCCAGCAGCACCCACAGGGTAAACGAGCAGTACTTC	CASSTHRVNEQYF
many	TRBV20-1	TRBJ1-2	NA	TGCAGTGCTAGTTGGTCGATGGGGGGGGCGGGCTATGGCTACACCTTC	CSASWSMGGAGYGYTF
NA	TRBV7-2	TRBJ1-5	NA	TGTGCCAGCAGCTTAATGGGTAGCAATCAGCCCCAGCATTTT	CASSLMGSNQPQHF
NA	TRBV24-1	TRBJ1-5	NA	TGTGCCACCAGTGTCTGGTATAGCAATCAGCCCCAGCATTTT	CATSVWYSNQPQHF